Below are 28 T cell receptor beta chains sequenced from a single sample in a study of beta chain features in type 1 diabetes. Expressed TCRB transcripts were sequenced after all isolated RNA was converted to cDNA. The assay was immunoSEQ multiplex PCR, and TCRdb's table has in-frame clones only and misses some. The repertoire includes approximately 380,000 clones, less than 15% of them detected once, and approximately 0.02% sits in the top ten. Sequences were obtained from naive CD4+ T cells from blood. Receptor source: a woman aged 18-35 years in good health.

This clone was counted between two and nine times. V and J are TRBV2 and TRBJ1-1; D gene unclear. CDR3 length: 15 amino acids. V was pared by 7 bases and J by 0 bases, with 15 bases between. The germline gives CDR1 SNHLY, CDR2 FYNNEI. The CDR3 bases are TGTGCCAGCACCCCTGTCGTACAGATGAACACTGAAGCTTTCTTT. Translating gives CASTPVVQMNTEAFF.

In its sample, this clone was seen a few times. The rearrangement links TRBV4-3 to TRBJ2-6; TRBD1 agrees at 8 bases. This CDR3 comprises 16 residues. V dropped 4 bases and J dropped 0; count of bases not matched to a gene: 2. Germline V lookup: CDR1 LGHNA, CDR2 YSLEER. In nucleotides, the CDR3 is TGCGCCAGCAGCCCACAGGGGGTCTCTGGGGCCAACGTCCTGACTTTC. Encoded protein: CASSPQGVSGANVLTF.

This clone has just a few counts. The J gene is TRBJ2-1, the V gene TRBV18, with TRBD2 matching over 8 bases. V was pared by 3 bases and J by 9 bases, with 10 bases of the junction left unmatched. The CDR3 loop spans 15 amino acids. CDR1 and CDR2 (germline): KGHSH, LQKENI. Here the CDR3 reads CASSPSRAGDAEQFF. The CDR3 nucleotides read TGTGCCAGCTCACCGAGTCGAGCGGGAGACGCTGAGCAGTTCTTC.

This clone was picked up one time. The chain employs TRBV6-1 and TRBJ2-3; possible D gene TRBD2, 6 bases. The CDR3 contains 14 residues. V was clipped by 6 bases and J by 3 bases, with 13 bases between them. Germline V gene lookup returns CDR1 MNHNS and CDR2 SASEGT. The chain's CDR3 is CASRRGIITDTQYF. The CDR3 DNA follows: TGTGCCAGCAGACGCGGGATAATTACAGATACGCAGTATTTT.

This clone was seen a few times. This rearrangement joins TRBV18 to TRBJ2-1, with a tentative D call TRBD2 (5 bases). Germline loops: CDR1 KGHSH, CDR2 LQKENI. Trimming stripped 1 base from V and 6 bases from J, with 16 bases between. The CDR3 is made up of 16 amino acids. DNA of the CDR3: TGTGCCAGCTCACCACGGGGAGCGCTAGAAAGCAATGAGCAGTTCTTC. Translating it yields CASSPRGALESNEQFF.

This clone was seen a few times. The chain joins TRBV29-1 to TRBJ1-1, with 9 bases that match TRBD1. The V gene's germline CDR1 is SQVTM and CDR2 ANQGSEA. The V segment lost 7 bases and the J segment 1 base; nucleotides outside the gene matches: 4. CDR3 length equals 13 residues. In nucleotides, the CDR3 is TGCAGCGGGACAGGGGATGGGAACACTGAAGCTTTCTTT. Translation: CSGTGDGNTEAFF.

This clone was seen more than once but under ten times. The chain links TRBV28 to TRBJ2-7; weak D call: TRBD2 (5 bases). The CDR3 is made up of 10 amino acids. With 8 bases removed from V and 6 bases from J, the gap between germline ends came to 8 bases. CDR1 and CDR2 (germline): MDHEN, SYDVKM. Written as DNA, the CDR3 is TGTGCCAGCGGCCGGGGCGAGCAGTACTTC. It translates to CASGRGEQYF.

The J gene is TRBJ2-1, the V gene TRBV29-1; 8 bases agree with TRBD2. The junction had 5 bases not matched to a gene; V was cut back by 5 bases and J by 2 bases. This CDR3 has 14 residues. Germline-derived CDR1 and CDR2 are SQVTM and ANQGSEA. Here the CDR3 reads CSVPGLVPYNEQFF. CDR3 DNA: TGCAGCGTTCCGGGACTAGTTCCCTACAATGAGCAGTTCTTC.

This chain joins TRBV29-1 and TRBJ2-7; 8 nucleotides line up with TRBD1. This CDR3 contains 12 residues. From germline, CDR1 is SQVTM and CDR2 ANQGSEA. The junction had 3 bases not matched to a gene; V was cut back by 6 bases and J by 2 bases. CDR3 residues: CSVRDRTYEQYF. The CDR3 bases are TGCAGCGTGCGGGACAGGACCTACGAGCAGTACTTC.

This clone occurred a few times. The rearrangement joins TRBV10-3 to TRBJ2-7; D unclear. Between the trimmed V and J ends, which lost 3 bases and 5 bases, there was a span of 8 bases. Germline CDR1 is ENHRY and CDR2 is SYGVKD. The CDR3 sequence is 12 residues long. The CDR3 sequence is CAISDLADEQYF. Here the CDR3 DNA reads TGTGCCATCAGTGACTTGGCCGACGAGCAGTACTTC.

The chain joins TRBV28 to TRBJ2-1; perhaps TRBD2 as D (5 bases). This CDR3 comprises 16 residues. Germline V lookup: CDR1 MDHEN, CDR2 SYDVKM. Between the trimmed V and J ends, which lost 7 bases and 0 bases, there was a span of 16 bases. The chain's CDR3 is CASTRRTLSSYNEQFF. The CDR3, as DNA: TGTGCCAGCACCCGACGGACTCTGAGCTCCTACAATGAGCAGTTCTTC. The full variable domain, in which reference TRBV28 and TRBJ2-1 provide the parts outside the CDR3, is DVKVTQSSRYLVKRTGEKVFLECVQDMDHENMFWYRQDPGLGLRLIYFSYDVKMKEKGDIPEGYSVSREKKERFSLILESASTNQTSMYLCASTRRTLSSYNEQFFGPGTRLTVL.

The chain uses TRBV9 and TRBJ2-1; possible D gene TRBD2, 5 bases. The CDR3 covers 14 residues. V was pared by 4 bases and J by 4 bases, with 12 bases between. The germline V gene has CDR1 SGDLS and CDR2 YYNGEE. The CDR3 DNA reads TGTGCCAGCAGCCACTCGTGGAGGTACAATGAGCAGTTCTTC. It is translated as CASSHSWRYNEQFF.

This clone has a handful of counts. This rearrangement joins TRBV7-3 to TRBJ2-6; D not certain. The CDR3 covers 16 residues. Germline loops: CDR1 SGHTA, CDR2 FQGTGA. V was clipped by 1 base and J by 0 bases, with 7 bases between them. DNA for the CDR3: TGTGCCAGCAGCTTAAGTACACCCTCTGGGGCCAACGTCCTGACTTTC. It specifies CASSLSTPSGANVLTF. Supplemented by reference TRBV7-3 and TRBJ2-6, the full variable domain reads GAGVSQTPSNKVTEKGKYVELRCDPISGHTALYWYRQSLGQGPEFLIYFQGTGAADDSGLPNDRFFAVRPEGSVSTLKIQRTERGDSAVYLCASSLSTPSGANVLTFGAGSRLTVL.

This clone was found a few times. The CDR3 here is CAWSRETETQYF. CDR3 nucleotide sequence: TGTGCCTGGAGTAGGGAGACAGAGACCCAGTACTTC. V is TRBV30 and J is TRBJ2-5, with D perhaps matching TRBD2 (5 bases). V dropped 2 bases and J dropped 4 bases, with 8 bases sitting between them. Germline V CDR1 and CDR2: GTSNPN, SVGIG (reference sequence). CDR3 length: 12 residues.

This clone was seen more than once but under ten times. The DNA for the CDR3 is TGTGCCAGCAGTTATCGTGGTAGCGGCACAGATACGCAGTATTTT. Protein: CASSYRGSGTDTQYF. The chain carries TRBV6-5 and TRBJ2-3, with D perhaps matching TRBD2 (5 bases). Deletions cut 3 bases from V and 1 base from J, with 11 bases between. Germline CDR1 MNHEY, CDR2 SVGAGI. The CDR3 covers 15 residues.

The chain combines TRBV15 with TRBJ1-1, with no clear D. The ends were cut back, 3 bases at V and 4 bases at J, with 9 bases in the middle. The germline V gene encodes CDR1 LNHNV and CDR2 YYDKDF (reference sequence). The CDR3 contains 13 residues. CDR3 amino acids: CATSSGLGTEAFF. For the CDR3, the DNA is TGTGCCACCAGCAGCGGGTTGGGCACTGAAGCTTTCTTT.

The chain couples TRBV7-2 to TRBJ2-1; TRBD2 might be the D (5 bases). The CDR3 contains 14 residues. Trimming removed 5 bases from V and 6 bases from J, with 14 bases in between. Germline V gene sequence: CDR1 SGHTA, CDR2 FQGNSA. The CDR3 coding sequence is TGTGCCAGCAGCCTACCGACTAACCTCAATGAGCAGTTCTTC. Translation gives CASSLPTNLNEQFF.

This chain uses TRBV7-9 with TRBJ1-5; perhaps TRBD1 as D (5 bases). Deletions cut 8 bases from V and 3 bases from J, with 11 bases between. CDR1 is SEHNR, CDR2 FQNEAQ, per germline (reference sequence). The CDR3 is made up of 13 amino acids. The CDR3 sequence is CASVKDNNQPQHF. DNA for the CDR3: TGTGCCAGCGTGAAGGACAACAATCAGCCCCAGCATTTT.

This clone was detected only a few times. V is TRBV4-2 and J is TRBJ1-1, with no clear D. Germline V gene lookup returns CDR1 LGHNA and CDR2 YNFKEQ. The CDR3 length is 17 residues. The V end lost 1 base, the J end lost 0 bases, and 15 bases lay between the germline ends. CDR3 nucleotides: TGTGCCAGCAGCCAAGCCACGCAAGGACTACTGAACACTGAAGCTTTCTTT. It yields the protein CASSQATQGLLNTEAFF.

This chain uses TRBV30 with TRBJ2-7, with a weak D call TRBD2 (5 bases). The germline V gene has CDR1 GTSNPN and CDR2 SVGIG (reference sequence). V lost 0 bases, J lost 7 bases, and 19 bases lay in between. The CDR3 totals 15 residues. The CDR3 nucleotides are TGTGCCTGGAGTGTACTAAGCGGCCTTAAAGAGGAGCAGTACTTC. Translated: CAWSVLSGLKEEQYF.

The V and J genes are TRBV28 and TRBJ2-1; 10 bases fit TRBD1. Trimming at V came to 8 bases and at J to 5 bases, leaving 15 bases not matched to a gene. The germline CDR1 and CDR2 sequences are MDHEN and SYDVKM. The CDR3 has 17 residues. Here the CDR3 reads CASPKFPPDRGDNEQFF. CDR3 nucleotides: TGTGCCAGCCCGAAGTTTCCCCCGGACAGGGGGGACAATGAGCAGTTCTTC.

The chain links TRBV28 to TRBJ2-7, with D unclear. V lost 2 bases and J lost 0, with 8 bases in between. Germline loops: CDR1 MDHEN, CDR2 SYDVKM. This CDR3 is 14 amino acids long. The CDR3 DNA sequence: TGTGCCAGCAGTTTAGCGGAGAGCTCCTACGAGCAGTACTTC. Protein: CASSLAESSYEQYF. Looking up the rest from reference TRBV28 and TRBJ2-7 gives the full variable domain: DVKVTQSSRYLVKRTGEKVFLECVQDMDHENMFWYRQDPGLGLRLIYFSYDVKMKEKGDIPEGYSVSREKKERFSLILESASTNQTSMYLCASSLAESSYEQYFGPGTRLTVT.

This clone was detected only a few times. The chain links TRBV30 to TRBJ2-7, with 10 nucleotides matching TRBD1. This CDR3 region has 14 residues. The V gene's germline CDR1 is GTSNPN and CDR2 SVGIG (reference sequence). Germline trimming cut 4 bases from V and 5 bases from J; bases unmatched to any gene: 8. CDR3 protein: CAWKDRGVLDEQYF. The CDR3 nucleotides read TGTGCCTGGAAGGACAGGGGGGTTTTGGACGAGCAGTACTTC.

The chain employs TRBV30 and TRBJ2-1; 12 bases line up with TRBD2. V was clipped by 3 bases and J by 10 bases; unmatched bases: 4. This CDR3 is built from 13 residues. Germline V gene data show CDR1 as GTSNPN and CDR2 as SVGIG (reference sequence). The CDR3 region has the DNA TGTGCCTGGAGCCTAGCGGGAGGGTCCGAGCAGTTCTTC. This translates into CAWSLAGGSEQFF.

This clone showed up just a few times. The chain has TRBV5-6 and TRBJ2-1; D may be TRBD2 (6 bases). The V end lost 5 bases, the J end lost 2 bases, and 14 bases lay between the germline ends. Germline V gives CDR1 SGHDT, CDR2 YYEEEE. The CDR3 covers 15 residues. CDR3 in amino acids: CASSKGLVAYNEQFF. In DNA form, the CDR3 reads TGTGCCAGCAGTAAGGGACTGGTAGCCTACAATGAGCAGTTCTTC.

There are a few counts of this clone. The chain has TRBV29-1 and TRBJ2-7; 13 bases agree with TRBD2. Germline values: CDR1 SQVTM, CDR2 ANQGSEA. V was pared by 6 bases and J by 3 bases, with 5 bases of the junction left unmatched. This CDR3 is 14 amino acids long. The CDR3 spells CSVTGLAGDYEQYF. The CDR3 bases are TGCAGCGTCACCGGACTAGCGGGAGACTACGAGCAGTACTTC.

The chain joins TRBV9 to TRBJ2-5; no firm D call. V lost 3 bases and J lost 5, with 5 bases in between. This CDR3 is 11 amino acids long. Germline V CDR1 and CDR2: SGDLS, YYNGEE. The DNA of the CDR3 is TGTGCCAGCAGCGCCCTGGAGACCCAGTACTTC. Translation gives CASSALETQYF. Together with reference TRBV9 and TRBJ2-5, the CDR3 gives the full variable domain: DSGVTQTPKHLITATGQRVTLRCSPRSGDLSVYWYQQSLDQGLQFLIQYYNGEERAKGNILERFSAQQFPDLHSELNLSSLELGDSALYFCASSALETQYFGPGTRLLVL.

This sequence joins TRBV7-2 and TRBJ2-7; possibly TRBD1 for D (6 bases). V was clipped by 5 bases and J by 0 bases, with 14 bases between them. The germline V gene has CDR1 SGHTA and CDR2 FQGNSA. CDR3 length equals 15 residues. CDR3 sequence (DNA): TGTGCCAGCAGCCGTCGACAGGCCTTCTCCTACGAGCAGTACTTC. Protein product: CASSRRQAFSYEQYF.